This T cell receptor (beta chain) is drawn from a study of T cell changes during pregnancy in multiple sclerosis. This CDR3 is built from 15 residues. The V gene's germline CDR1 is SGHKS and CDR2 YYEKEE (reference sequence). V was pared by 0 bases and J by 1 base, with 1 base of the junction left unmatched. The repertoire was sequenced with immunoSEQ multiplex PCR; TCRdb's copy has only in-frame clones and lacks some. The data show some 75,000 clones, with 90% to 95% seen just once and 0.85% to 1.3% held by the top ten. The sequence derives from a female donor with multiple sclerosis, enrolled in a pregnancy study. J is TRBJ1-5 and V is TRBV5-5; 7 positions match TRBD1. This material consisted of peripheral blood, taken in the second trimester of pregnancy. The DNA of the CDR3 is TGTGCCAGCAGCTTGGGGACAGGAAGCAATCAGCCCCAGCATTTT. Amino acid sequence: CASSLGTGSNQPQHF.